What follows describes a single T cell receptor (beta chain). The target antigen is unknown. The germline gene is not matched at one end of the junction; a read error may be the cause. Profiled with immunoSEQ multiplex PCR; TCRdb holds only in-frame clones, not every one. The table shows around 2,000,000 clones, with about 95% occurring only once. The entry originates in a study of shared clonotypes between healthy human individuals. Study background: A few men and a couple of women, aged 18 to 49, were donors. Each donor contributed plates that comprised three CD4 naive, three CD4 memory, two CD8 naive and one CD8 memory.

Naive CD8 cells lacked CD45RO and underwent positive selection for CCR7, leaving out terminally differentiated effector memory CD45RA+ cells. This CDR3 spans 16 amino acids. The germline V gene has CDR1 MNHNY and CDR2 SVGAGI (reference sequence). Findings and limits, study-wide: Clonotypes shared by all four sorted-subset donors had higher generation probabilities than non-shared clonotypes.

The sequenced sample consisted of naive CD8+ T cells sorted from blood. This receptor was obtained from a man between 18 and 35 years old in good health. The rearrangement uses TRBV6-6 and TRBJ2-2, with D unclear. CDR3 in DNA: TGTGTCAGCAACGACCCCACAAATTTGGGCACCGGGGAGCTGTTTTTT. It encodes CVSNDPTNLGTGELFF.